Below are 19 T cell receptor beta chains sequenced from a single sample in a study of CD8+ T cells in alopecia areata. Reverse transcribed after extraction, RNA yielded cDNA as the sequencing template. Measured with immunoSEQ multiplex PCR; TCRdb has only the in-frame clones, and not every one. The sample lists under 350,000 clones; over 45% were seen once. Documented treatment: oral pan-JAK inhibitor, 5-10 mg twice daily. The sequencing used CD4+ T cells sorted from blood, collected at week 24, from a patient treated with tofacitinib. Receptor source: a human donor with alopecia areata.

The chain links TRBV7-9 to TRBJ2-3; no clear D. Between the trimmed V and J ends, which lost 5 bases and 3 bases, there was a span of 3 bases. The CDR3 is 11 residues long. Per the germline V gene, CDR1 is SEHNR and CDR2 is FQNEAQ (reference sequence). The DNA for the CDR3 is TGTGCCAGCAGCCAGACAGATACGCAGTATTTT. This encodes CASSQTDTQYF.

This clone was seen a handful of times. V usage is TRBV25-1 and J usage is TRBJ1-5; TRBD1 might be the D (5 bases). CDR1 is MGHDK and CDR2 is SYGVNS in the germline V gene. The CDR3 is 13 residues long. V lost 8 bases to trimming and J lost 3 bases, with 11 bases between them. In nucleotides, the CDR3 is TGTGCCAGCTCTGGGGGGATCAATCAGCCCCAGCATTTT. Amino acids: CASSGGINQPQHF.

The rearrangement uses TRBV7-9 and TRBJ2-2; no definite D call. This CDR3 has 11 residues. Germline V gene sequence: CDR1 SEHNR, CDR2 FQNEAQ (reference sequence). V lost 4 bases and J 7 bases, leaving 4 bases between the germline ends. The CDR3 loop reads CASSSNGELFF. Here the CDR3 DNA reads TGTGCCAGCAGCTCAAACGGGGAGCTGTTTTTT.

The chain links TRBV27 to TRBJ1-5; D may be TRBD1 (6 bases). The CDR3 runs 14 residues. Trimming stripped 3 bases from V and 3 bases from J, with 9 bases between. Germline V CDR1 and CDR2: MNHEY, SMNVEV (reference sequence). The CDR3 protein is CASSFSGDNQPQHF. CDR3 in DNA: TGTGCCAGCAGTTTTTCAGGGGACAATCAGCCCCAGCATTTT.

V gene TRBV7-9 combines with J gene TRBJ1-2; D ambiguous. The CDR3 totals 12 residues. V was pared by 3 bases and J by 11 bases, with 13 bases between. Germline lookup yields CDR1 SEHNR and CDR2 FQNEAQ (reference sequence). The CDR3: CASSFRRVGYTF. The CDR3 DNA is TGTGCCAGCAGCTTTCGAAGAGTGGGATACACCTTC. The full variable domain, rest sourced from reference TRBV7-9 and TRBJ1-2, is DTGVSQNPRHKITKRGQNVTFRCDPISEHNRLYWYRQTLGQGPEFLTYFQNEAQLEKSRLLSDRFSAERPKGSFSTLEIQRTEQGDSAMYLCASSFRRVGYTFGSGTRLTVV.

The CDR3 is CASTRRWTQETQYF. CDR3 in DNA: TGTGCCAGCACCAGAAGATGGACCCAAGAGACCCAGTACTTC. The chain uses TRBV28 and TRBJ2-5; D remains ambiguous. The CDR3 consists of 14 residues. CDR1 and CDR2 from the germline V gene are MDHEN and SYDVKM. Trimming shortened V by 7 bases and J by 1 base, and 13 bases separated the two germline ends.

This clone was observed a few times. The gene calls are TRBV29-1 and TRBJ2-6, with TRBD1 matching 10 bases. The J segment lost 0 bases and the V segment lost 7 bases, leaving 6 bases of the junction unmatched. The germline V gene encodes CDR1 SQVTM and CDR2 ANQGSEA. The CDR3 covers 16 residues. The CDR3 is CSATGGGTSGANVLTF. CDR3 sequence (DNA): TGCAGCGCGACAGGGGGCGGAACCTCTGGGGCCAACGTCCTGACTTTC.

The chain couples TRBV7-6 to TRBJ1-6, with D tentatively TRBD1 (5 bases). Germline V gene data show CDR1 as SGHVS and CDR2 as FNYEAQ. V was pared by 5 bases and J by 4 bases, with 6 bases between. This CDR3 has 13 amino acids. Here the CDR3 DNA reads TGTGCCAGCAGCAAGGGGTATAATTCACCCCTCCACTTT. This codes for CASSKGYNSPLHF.

V is TRBV27 and J is TRBJ1-3; D is unclear. The CDR3 runs to 16 residues. From germline, CDR1 is MNHEY and CDR2 SMNVEV (reference sequence). The germline V and J ends were trimmed by 0 bases and 0 bases, with 9 bases remaining between them. CDR3 region: CASSLSGVHSGNTIYF. The CDR3 DNA is TGTGCCAGCAGTTTATCTGGGGTTCACTCTGGAAACACCATATATTTT.

V usage is TRBV28 and J usage is TRBJ1-5; D remains unclear. In germline, CDR1 is MDHEN, CDR2 SYDVKM. Deletions cut 6 bases from V and 3 bases from J, with 6 bases between. The CDR3 runs to 12 residues. For the CDR3, the DNA is TGTGCCAGCAGCAACCCCAATCAGCCCCAGCATTTT. Protein product: CASSNPNQPQHF.

The J gene is TRBJ2-5, the V gene TRBV28, with D perhaps matching TRBD1 or TRBD2 (5 bases each). Germline values: CDR1 MDHEN, CDR2 SYDVKM. V was shortened by 5 bases and J by 5 bases, with 18 bases between the two germline ends. CDR3 length: 15 amino acids. The CDR3 coding sequence is TGTGCCAGCAGTACTACCCCGGGACCTGGGGAGACCCAGTACTTC. Encoded protein: CASSTTPGPGETQYF.

This clone was detected only a few times. The CDR3 nucleotides are TGTGCCTGGAGTGTACGGGTTGGGGGCTACGAGCAGTACTTC. It yields the protein CAWSVRVGGYEQYF. The rearrangement links TRBV30 to TRBJ2-7, with D perhaps given as TRBD1 or TRBD2 (5 bases each). Germline CDR1 GTSNPN, CDR2 SVGIG (reference sequence). This CDR3 is built from 14 residues. Trimming took off 0 bases at V and 3 bases at J, with 12 bases between the two ends.

V usage is TRBV29-1 and J usage is TRBJ1-5, with TRBD1 matching over 8 bases. V gave up 4 bases and J gave up 2 bases; unmatched junction bases: 4. Germline CDR1 is SQVTM and CDR2 is ANQGSEA. This CDR3 comprises 14 residues. CDR3 region: CSVVLQGGNQPQHF. For the CDR3, the DNA is TGCAGCGTTGTTCTACAGGGGGGCAATCAGCCCCAGCATTTT.

This clone occurred a few times. One junction end disagrees with the germline gene, perhaps due to a read error. The chain couples TRBV4-1 to TRBJ2-5, with TRBD1 as a possible D gene (8 bases). CDR1 and CDR2 (germline): MGHRA, YSYEKL. The CDR3 extends over 14 amino acids. This chain's CDR3 is CASSLSTGEGYRHF. The CDR3 nucleotides read TGCGCCAGCAGCTTATCGACAGGGGAGGGCTACCGGCACTTC.

The V and J genes are TRBV6-1 and TRBJ1-1; 8 bases fit TRBD1. Germline assignment: CDR1 MNHNS and CDR2 SASEGT. The CDR3 sequence is 15 residues long. After removal of 5 bases from V and 7 bases from J, the junction contained 12 bases not matched to a gene. The CDR3 nucleotides read TGTGCCAGCAGTCAGGACAGGGCCGGAATAGTTGAAGCTTTCTTT. This gives the protein CASSQDRAGIVEAFF.

V usage is TRBV2 and J usage is TRBJ2-7; the D gene is possibly TRBD2 (6 bases). CDR1 and CDR2 (germline): SNHLY, FYNNEI. The CDR3 has 15 residues. V lost 4 bases, J lost 1 base, and 14 bases lay in between. As DNA, the CDR3 is TGTGCCAGCAGTGTTAGACTAGGTCTTTCCTACGAGCAGTACTTC. This encodes CASSVRLGLSYEQYF.

The table lists this clone with a few counts. The genes are TRBV11-2 and TRBJ2-7; 9 bases line up with TRBD1. The trim removed 4 bases at V and 4 bases at J, leaving 5 bases unmatched. Germline-derived CDR1 and CDR2 are SGHAT and FQNNGV. The CDR3 loop spans 14 amino acids. The CDR3 DNA reads TGTGCCAGCAGCTCCCACAGGGGGCCATACGAGCAGTACTTC. Translated: CASSSHRGPYEQYF.

This clone was detected a few times. The chain employs TRBV4-3 and TRBJ2-3; D may be TRBD1 (6 bases). Trimming pared 3 bases from V and 6 bases from J, leaving 19 bases between. The length of the CDR3 is 16 residues. Germline values: CDR1 LGHNA, CDR2 YSLEER. CDR3 DNA: TGCGCCAGCAGCCAGGGCAGGGGAATAGGTATGGATACGCAGTATTTT. Translating it yields CASSQGRGIGMDTQYF.

The chain couples TRBV4-1 to TRBJ2-1; 9 bases agree with TRBD1. This CDR3 spans 22 amino acids. Germline V lookup: CDR1 MGHRA, CDR2 YSYEKL. Trimming took 4 bases from V and 5 from J; bases not matched to a gene: 27. CDR3 DNA sequence: TGCGCCAGCAGCCTACCATCAAGAGGAGGGACAGGGACATCAGAGCGGAACAATGAGCAGTTCTTC. It codes for CASSLPSRGGTGTSERNNEQFF.